This T cell receptor (beta chain) is from a study of blood T cell repertoires in COVID-19. Study in general: Nucleic acid was either cDNA or gDNA, and it came from T cells, B-cell-depleted T cells, or PBMCs.

In the study's own analysis: Estimated nucleated cell counts came from reference gene primer amplification. Here immunoSEQ multiplex PCR was the method, and the copy in TCRdb shows in-frame clones only, minus some. D and trimming come from the DNA, and the V and J calls and clone size come from that table. This sample has tens of thousands of clones, with 74% found just once. The junction had 9 bases not matched to a gene; V was cut back by 0 bases and J by 7 bases. This CDR3 has 16 amino acids. The germline V gene encodes CDR1 LGHNA and CDR2 YNFKEQ. The Seattle site enrolled patients during active infection and followed them longitudinally.

This TCR came from an older man with COVID-19, enrolled during active disease. Sequencing used peripheral blood. This sequence joins TRBV4-2 and TRBJ2-1; 7 bases match TRBD2. The CDR3 nucleotides are TGTGCCAGCAGCCAAGAGGAGTGGGAGGGCGGGAATGAGCAGTTCTTC. It encodes CASSQEEWEGGNEQFF.